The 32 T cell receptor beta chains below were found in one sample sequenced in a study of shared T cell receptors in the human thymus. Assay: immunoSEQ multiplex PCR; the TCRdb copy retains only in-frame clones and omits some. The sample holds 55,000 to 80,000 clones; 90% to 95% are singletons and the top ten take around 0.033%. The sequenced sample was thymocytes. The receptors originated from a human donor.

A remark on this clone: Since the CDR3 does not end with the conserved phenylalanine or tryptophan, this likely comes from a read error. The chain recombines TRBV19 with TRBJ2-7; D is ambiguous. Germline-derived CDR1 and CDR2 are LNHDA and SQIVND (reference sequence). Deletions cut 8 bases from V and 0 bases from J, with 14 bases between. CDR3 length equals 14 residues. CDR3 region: CASSVWGISYEQYL. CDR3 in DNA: TGTGCCAGTTCAGTTTGGGGAATCTCCTACGAGCAGTACCTC.

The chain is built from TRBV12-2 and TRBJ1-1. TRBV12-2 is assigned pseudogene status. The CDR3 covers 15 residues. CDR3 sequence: CASRLAGGMNTEAFF. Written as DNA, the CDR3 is TGTGCAAGTCGCTTAGCGGGTGGAATGAACACTGAAGCTTTCTTT.

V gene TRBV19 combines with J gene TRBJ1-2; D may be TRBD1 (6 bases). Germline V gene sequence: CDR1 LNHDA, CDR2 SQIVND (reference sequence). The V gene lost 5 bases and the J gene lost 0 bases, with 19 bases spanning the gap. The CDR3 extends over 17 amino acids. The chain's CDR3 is CASSLEGGTSANYGYTF. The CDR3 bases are TGTGCCAGTAGTTTGGAGGGGGGAACTAGTGCTAACTATGGCTACACCTTC.

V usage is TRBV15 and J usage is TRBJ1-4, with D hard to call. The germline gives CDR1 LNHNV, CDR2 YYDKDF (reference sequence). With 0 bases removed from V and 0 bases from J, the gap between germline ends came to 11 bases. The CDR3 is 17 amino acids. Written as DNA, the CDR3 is TGTGCCACCAGCAGAGATTCGGCTGGCGCAACTAATGAAAAACTGTTTTTT. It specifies CATSRDSAGATNEKLFF. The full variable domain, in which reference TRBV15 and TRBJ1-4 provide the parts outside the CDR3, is DAMVIQNPRYQVTQFGKPVTLSCSQTLNHNVMYWYQQKSSQAPKLLFHYYDKDFNNEADTPDNFQSRRPNTSFCFLDIRSPGLGDTAMYLCATSRDSAGATNEKLFFGSGTQLSVL.

The CDR3: CASSPKGTVSPENYYNEQFF. In nucleotides, the CDR3 is TGCGCCAGCAGCCCAAAGGGGACTGTCTCCCCCGAAAACTATTACAATGAGCAGTTCTTC. The chain couples TRBV4-3 to TRBJ2-1, with a tentative D call TRBD2 (6 bases). V was cut by 4 bases and J by 4 bases, with 29 bases left in between. The germline gives CDR1 LGHNA, CDR2 YSLEER. CDR3 length: 20 amino acids.

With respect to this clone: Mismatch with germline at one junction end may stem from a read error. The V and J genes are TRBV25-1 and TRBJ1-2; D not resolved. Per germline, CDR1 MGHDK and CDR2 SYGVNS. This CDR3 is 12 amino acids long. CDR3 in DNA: TGTGCCAGCAGTGAACCCAACTGTGGCTACACCTTC. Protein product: CASSEPNCGYTF.

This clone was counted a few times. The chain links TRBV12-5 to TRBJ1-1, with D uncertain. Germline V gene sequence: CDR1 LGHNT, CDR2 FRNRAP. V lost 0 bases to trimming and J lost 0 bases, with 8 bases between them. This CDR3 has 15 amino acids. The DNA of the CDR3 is TGTGCTAGTGGTTTGGTTAGACACATGAACACTGAAGCTTTCTTT. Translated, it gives CASGLVRHMNTEAFF.

The CDR3 region has the DNA TGTGCCAGCAGCTTGGGGGCACCCCTCTCCTACGAGCAGTACTTC. This encodes CASSLGAPLSYEQYF. The V gene is TRBV5-4, the J gene TRBJ2-7, with D uncertain. CDR1 and CDR2 (germline): SGHNT, YYREEE (reference sequence). V dropped 0 bases and J dropped 0 bases, with 10 bases sitting between them. There are 15 residues in the CDR3.

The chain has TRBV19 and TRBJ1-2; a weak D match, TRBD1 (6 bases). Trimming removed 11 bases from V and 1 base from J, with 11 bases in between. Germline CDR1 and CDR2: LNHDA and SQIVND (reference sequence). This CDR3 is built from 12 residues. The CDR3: CAGEQGNYGYTF. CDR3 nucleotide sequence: TGTGCCGGGGAACAGGGTAACTATGGCTACACCTTC.

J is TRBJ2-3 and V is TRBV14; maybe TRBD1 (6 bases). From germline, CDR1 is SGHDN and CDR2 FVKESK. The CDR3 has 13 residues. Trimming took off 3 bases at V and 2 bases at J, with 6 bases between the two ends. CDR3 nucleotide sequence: TGTGCCAGCAGCCAGGGGGCCACAGATACGCAGTATTTT. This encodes CASSQGATDTQYF.

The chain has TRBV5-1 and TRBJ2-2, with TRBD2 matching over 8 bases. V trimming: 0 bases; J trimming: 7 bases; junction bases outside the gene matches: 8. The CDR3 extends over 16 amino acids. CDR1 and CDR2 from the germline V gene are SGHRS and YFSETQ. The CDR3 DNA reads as TGCGCCAGCAGCTTGGACAGCGGGGGAAAGGACGGGGAGCTGTTTTTT. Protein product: CASSLDSGGKDGELFF.

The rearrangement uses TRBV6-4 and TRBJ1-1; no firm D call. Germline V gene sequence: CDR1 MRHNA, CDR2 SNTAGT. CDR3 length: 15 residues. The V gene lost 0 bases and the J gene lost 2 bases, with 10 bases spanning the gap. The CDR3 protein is CASSDSSQANTEAFF. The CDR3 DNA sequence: TGTGCCAGCAGTGACTCGAGTCAAGCAAACACTGAAGCTTTCTTT.

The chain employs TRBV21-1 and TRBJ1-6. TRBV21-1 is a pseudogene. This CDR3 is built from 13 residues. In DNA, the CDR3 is TGTGCCAGCAGCAATGTCTGCGGTTCACCCCTCCACTTT. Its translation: CASSNVCGSPLHF.

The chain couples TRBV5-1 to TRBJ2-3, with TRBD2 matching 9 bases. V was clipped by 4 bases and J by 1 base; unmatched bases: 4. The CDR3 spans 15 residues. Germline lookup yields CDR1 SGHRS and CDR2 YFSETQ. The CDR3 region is CASSKASGGTDTQYF. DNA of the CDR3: TGCGCCAGCAGCAAGGCTAGCGGGGGCACAGATACGCAGTATTTT.

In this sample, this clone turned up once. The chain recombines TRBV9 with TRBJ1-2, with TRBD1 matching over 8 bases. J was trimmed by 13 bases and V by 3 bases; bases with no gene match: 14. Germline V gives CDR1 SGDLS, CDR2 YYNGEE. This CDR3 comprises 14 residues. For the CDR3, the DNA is TGTGCCAGCAGCGAACCGGGACAGGCCCTAATGGCCACCTTC. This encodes CASSEPGQALMATF.

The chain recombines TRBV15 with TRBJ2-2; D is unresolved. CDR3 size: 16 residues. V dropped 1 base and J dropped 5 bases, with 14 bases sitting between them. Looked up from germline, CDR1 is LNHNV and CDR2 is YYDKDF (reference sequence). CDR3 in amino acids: CATSRGPETATGELFF. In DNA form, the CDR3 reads TGTGCCACCAGCAGAGGTCCTGAGACCGCGACCGGGGAGCTGTTTTTT.

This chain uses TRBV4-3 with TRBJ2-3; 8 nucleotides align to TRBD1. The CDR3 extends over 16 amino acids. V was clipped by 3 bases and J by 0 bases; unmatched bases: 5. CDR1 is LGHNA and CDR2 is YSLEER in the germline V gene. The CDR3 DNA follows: TGCGCCAGCAGCCAGGAACAGGGGGGAAGCACAGATACGCAGTATTTT. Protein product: CASSQEQGGSTDTQYF.

As DNA, the CDR3 is TGTGCCAGTAACCCTGGGAGGGTGGCCTATGGCTACACCTTC. Its translation is CASNPGRVAYGYTF. The chain links TRBV19 to TRBJ1-2; D not resolved. Trimming pared 7 bases from V and 4 bases from J, leaving 16 bases between. This CDR3 spans 14 amino acids. Germline V gene data show CDR1 as LNHDA and CDR2 as SQIVND (reference sequence).

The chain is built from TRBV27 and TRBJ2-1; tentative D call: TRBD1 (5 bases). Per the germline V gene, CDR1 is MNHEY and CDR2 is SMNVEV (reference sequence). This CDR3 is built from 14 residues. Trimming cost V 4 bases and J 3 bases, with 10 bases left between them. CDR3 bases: TGTGCCAGCAGTTACTCCAGGGTCTACAATGAGCAGTTCTTC. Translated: CASSYSRVYNEQFF.

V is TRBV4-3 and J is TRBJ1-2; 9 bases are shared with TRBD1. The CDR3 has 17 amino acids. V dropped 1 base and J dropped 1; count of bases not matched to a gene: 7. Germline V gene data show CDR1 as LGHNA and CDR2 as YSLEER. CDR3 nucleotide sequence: TGCGCCAGCAGCCAAGGGATCGGGACAGGGCTTAACTATGGCTACACCTTC. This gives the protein CASSQGIGTGLNYGYTF.

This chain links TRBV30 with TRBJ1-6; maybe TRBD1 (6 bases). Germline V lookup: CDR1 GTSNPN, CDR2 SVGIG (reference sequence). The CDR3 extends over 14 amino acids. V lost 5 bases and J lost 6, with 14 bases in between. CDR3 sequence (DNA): TGTGCCTGGTATAGGGGGACACCTAATTCACCCCTCCACTTT. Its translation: CAWYRGTPNSPLHF.

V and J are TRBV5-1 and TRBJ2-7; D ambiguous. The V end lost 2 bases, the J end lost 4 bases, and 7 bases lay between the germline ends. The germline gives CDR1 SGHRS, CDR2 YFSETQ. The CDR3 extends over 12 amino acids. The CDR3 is CASSLRPYEQYF. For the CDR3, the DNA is TGCGCCAGCAGCTTAAGGCCGTACGAGCAGTACTTC.

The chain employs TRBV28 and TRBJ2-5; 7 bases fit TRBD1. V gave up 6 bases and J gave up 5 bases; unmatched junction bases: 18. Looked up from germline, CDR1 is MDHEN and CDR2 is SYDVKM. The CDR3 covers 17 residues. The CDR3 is CASSARTTGMMWETQYF. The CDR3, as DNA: TGTGCCAGCAGCGCGAGAACGACAGGGATGATGTGGGAGACCCAGTACTTC.

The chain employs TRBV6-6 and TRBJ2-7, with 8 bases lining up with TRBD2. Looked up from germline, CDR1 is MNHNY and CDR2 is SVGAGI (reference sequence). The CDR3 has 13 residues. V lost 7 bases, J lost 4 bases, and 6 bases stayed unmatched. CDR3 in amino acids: CASTSRGVYEQYF. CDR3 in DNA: TGTGCCAGCACGTCGCGGGGGGTGTACGAGCAGTACTTC.

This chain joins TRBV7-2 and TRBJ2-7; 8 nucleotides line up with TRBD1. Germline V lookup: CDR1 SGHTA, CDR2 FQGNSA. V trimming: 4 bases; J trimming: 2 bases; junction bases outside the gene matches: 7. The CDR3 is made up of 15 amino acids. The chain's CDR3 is CASSSDRGLTYEQYF. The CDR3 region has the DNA TGTGCCAGCAGCTCCGACAGGGGTCTTACCTACGAGCAGTACTTC.

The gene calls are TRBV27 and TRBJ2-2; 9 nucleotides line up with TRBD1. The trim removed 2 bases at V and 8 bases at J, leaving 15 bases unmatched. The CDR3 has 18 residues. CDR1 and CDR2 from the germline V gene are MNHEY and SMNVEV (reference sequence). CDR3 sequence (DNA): TGTGCCAGCAGTTTAGGGACCCGGGGACAGGGTGTAACGGGGGAGCTGTTTTTT. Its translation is CASSLGTRGQGVTGELFF.

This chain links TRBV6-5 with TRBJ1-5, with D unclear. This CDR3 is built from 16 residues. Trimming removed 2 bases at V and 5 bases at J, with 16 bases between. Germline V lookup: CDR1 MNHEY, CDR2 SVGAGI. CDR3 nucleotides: TGTGCCAGCAGTTACGGATACCGGGATAACTATCAGCCCCAGCATTTT. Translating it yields CASSYGYRDNYQPQHF.

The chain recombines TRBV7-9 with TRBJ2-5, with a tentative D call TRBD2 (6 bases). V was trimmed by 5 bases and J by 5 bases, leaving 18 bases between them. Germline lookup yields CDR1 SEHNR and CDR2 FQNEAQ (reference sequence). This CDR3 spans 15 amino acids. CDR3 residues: CASSPNRLGVETQYF. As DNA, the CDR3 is TGTGCCAGCAGCCCTAATAGACTAGGTGTTGAGACCCAGTACTTC.

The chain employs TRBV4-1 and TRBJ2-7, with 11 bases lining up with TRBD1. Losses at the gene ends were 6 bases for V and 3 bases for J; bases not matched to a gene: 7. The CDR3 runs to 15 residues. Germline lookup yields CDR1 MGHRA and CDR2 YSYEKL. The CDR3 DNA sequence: TGCGCCAGCAGTCCGGGGGGACAGGGGGTCTACGAGCAGTACTTC. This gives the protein CASSPGGQGVYEQYF.

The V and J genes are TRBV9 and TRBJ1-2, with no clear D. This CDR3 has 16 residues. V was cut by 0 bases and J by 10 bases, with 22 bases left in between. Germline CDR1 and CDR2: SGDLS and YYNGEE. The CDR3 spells CASSVGGCIEDSSYTF. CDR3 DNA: TGTGCCAGCAGCGTAGGTGGTTGCATTGAGGATTCTTCCTACACCTTC. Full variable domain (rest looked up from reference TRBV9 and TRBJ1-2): DSGVTQTPKHLITATGQRVTLRCSPRSGDLSVYWYQQSLDQGLQFLIQYYNGEERAKGNILERFSAQQFPDLHSELNLSSLELGDSALYFCASSVGGCIEDSSYTFGSGTRLTVV.

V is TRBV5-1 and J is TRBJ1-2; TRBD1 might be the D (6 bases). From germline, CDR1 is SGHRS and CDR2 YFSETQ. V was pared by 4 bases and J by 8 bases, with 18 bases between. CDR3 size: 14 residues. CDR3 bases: TGCGCCAGCAGCCCAGGTGGGATTCAGGGGGGCTACACCTTC. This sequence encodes CASSPGGIQGGYTF.

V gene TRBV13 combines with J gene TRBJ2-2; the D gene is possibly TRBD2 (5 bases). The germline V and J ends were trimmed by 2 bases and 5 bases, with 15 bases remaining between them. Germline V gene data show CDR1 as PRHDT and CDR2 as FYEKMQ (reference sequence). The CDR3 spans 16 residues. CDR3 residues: CASSLFRVSGTGELFF. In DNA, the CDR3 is TGTGCCAGCAGCTTATTTAGGGTGTCGGGGACCGGGGAGCTGTTTTTT.